The 26 T cell receptor beta chains reported below all come from one sample, sequenced in a study of T-cell reconstitution after alpha-beta-depleted transplantation in children. TCRbeta library preparation incorporated unique molecular identifiers. TCRdb fed the PCR reads into MiXCR, producing one record per CDR3 protein. The data hold 90,000 to 150,000 distinct CDR3 sequences, with 23% observed a single time. Sequences were derived from PBMCs, mostly from graft donor cells, sampled 180 days after TCRalphabeta/CD19-depleted stem cell transplant. Receptor source: a male patient aged 2-9 years who had a stem cell transplant for chronic granulomatous disease, so the T cells may come from the graft donor.

This clonotype was recorded at least ten times. The chain has TRBV5-5 and TRBJ1-1; D gene unclear. Germline CDR1 SGHKS, CDR2 YYEKEE (reference sequence). The V and J ends lost 5 bases and 0 bases respectively, with 8 bases between them. This CDR3 comprises 13 residues. The CDR3 region has the DNA TGTGCCAGCAGGGGAGATCTGAACACTGAAGCTTTCTTT. Protein sequence: CASRGDLNTEAFF.

This clonotype was observed many times. The V gene is TRBV12-3 or TRBV12-4, the J gene TRBJ2-1; 12 positions agree with TRBD2. The CDR3 runs to 17 residues. The J segment lost 4 bases and the V segment lost 6 bases, leaving 10 bases of the junction unmatched. As DNA, the CDR3 is TGTGCCAGCAGCTTGACTAGCGGGAGCCTAGGTTACAATGAGCAGTTCTTC. It codes for CASSLTSGSLGYNEQFF.

This chain links TRBV12-3 or TRBV12-4 with TRBJ1-4; D gene uncertain. The germline V and J ends were trimmed by 5 bases and 3 bases, with 19 bases remaining between them. The CDR3 contains 17 residues. CDR3 protein: CASSPRVHPAANEKLFF. The CDR3 DNA reads as TGTGCCAGCAGTCCCCGGGTCCACCCCGCGGCTAATGAAAAACTGTTTTTT.

At least ten counts were recorded for this clonotype. The chain has TRBV20-1 and TRBJ2-3, with TRBD2 matching 13 bases. The V and J ends lost 4 bases and 0 bases, in that order; junction bases with no gene match: 4. The CDR3 sequence is 16 residues long. Germline V gene sequence: CDR1 DFQATT, CDR2 SNEGSKA (reference sequence). CDR3 residues: CSAIGLAGVSTDTQYF. The CDR3 coding sequence is TGCAGTGCTATAGGACTAGCGGGGGTTAGCACAGATACGCAGTATTTT.

The table lists this clonotype with many counts. The chain combines TRBV4-3 with TRBJ1-5; D ambiguous. The CDR3 is 15 amino acids. Germline V gene sequence: CDR1 LGHNA, CDR2 YSLEER. Trimming took off 0 bases at V and 6 bases at J, with 12 bases between the two ends. The CDR3 region is CASSQDITEGQPQHF. The CDR3 coding sequence is TGCGCCAGCAGCCAAGATATCACAGAGGGTCAGCCCCAGCATTTT.

There are many counts of this clonotype. CDR3 loop: CASSLRGTSNEQYF. The CDR3, as DNA: TGTGCCAGCAGCTTAAGAGGGACTAGCAACGAGCAGTACTTC. The chain combines TRBV7-2 with TRBJ2-7; 9 bases map to TRBD2. V lost 2 bases to trimming and J lost 5 bases; unmatched junction nucleotides: 4. Per the germline V gene, CDR1 is SGHTA and CDR2 is FQGNSA. CDR3 size: 14 residues.

This clonotype turned up a few times. The chain is built from TRBV7-9 and TRBJ1-2; no clear D. Germline V gene sequence: CDR1 SEHNR, CDR2 FQNEAQ (reference sequence). The CDR3 consists of 13 residues. With 1 base removed from V and 4 bases from J, the gap between germline ends came to 7 bases. This CDR3 reads CASSLVLGYGYTF. For the CDR3, the DNA is TGTGCCAGCAGCTTAGTTCTAGGCTATGGCTACACCTTC.

This clonotype was counted at least ten times. The CDR3 DNA reads TGCAGTGCTGTGGCGTCAGGGCCGTACCAAGAGACCCAGTACTTC. This encodes CSAVASGPYQETQYF. V is TRBV20-1 and J is TRBJ2-5; D is perhaps TRBD1 (5 bases). Trimming pared 5 bases from V and 0 bases from J, leaving 16 bases between. This CDR3 region has 15 residues. From germline, CDR1 is DFQATT and CDR2 SNEGSKA (reference sequence).

The chain is built from TRBV27 and TRBJ1-1, with D tentatively TRBD1 (5 bases). Germline CDR1 MNHEY, CDR2 SMNVEV (reference sequence). Trimming left V 1 base short and J 4 bases short, with 10 bases between. The CDR3 contains 14 residues. This CDR3 is CASSLYGGGTEAFF. In DNA, the CDR3 is TGTGCCAGCAGTTTATACGGTGGGGGCACTGAAGCTTTCTTT.

This clonotype was counted only a few times. The chain employs TRBV12-3 or TRBV12-4 and TRBJ2-5, with no clear D. The V and J ends lost 3 bases and 5 bases respectively, with 13 bases between them. The CDR3 length is 14 residues. The DNA for the CDR3 is TGTGCCAGCAGTTTGGTTGGCGGTGGGGAGACCCAGTACTTC. Protein product: CASSLVGGGETQYF.

This clonotype was seen a handful of times. The chain carries TRBV30 and TRBJ1-1, with D hard to call. The CDR3 sequence is 14 residues long. Between the trimmed V and J ends, which lost 0 bases and 2 bases, there was a span of 10 bases. The V gene's germline CDR1 is GTSNPN and CDR2 SVGIG (reference sequence). The CDR3 nucleotides read TGTGCCTGGAGTGTACTTGGGGTCAACACTGAAGCTTTCTTT. Protein product: CAWSVLGVNTEAFF.

V gene TRBV5-1 combines with J gene TRBJ1-1; D is perhaps TRBD1 (6 bases). V was trimmed by 2 bases and J by 6 bases, leaving 14 bases between them. Germline lookup yields CDR1 SGHRS and CDR2 YFSETQ. The CDR3 is made up of 14 amino acids. The CDR3 here is CASSLKGGIAEAFF. For the CDR3, the DNA is TGCGCCAGCAGCTTAAAGGGGGGGATTGCTGAAGCTTTCTTT.

This clonotype was recorded many times. The rearrangement uses TRBV12-3 or TRBV12-4 and TRBJ1-5; D unclear. The CDR3 is made up of 14 amino acids. Trimming pared 3 bases from V and 0 bases from J, leaving 6 bases between. The CDR3 spells CASSFSYSNQPQHF. The CDR3 DNA sequence: TGTGCCAGCAGTTTTAGCTATAGCAATCAGCCCCAGCATTTT.

This clonotype was detected many times. The chain couples TRBV7-6 to TRBJ2-3; possibly TRBD1 for D (6 bases). Per the germline V gene, CDR1 is SGHVS and CDR2 is FNYEAQ. The V end lost 2 bases, the J end lost 4 bases, and 10 bases lay between the germline ends. CDR3 length: 14 residues. The CDR3 coding sequence is TGTGCCAGCAGCTTAAAACAGGGAGCAGATACGCAGTATTTT. Translating it yields CASSLKQGADTQYF.

There are many counts of this clonotype. This rearrangement joins TRBV20-1 to TRBJ1-4; 8 positions match TRBD1. The junction had 9 bases not matched to a gene; V was cut back by 4 bases and J by 5 bases. Germline assignment: CDR1 DFQATT and CDR2 SNEGSKA (reference sequence). The CDR3 has 15 amino acids. Here the CDR3 reads CSAINRGTLNEKLFF. The CDR3 nucleotides read TGCAGTGCTATAAACAGGGGGACCTTAAATGAAAAACTGTTTTTT.

This clonotype has only a few counts. This chain uses TRBV12-3 or TRBV12-4 with TRBJ2-1; D is perhaps TRBD1 (5 bases). Trimming pared 2 bases from V and 10 bases from J, leaving 12 bases between. CDR3 length: 13 amino acids. The CDR3 nucleotides are TGTGCCAGCAGTTTAATAGGGGCCTCGGAGCAGTTCTTC. This encodes CASSLIGASEQFF.

This clonotype has just a few counts. The gene calls are TRBV12-3 or TRBV12-4 and TRBJ2-7; 9 nucleotides align to TRBD1. V was pared by 11 bases and J by 6 bases, with 20 bases of the junction left unmatched. This CDR3 is 16 amino acids long. CDR3 sequence: CASAVGRDRVLVEQYF. CDR3 DNA sequence: TGTGCCTCAGCAGTCGGGCGGGACAGGGTTTTAGTCGAGCAGTACTTC.

The chain carries TRBV29-1 and TRBJ2-3; unclear D gene. Trimming took off 6 bases at V and 1 base at J, with 11 bases between the two ends. Germline CDR1 is SQVTM and CDR2 is ANQGSEA. The CDR3 is 13 residues long. Here the CDR3 DNA reads TGCAGCGTGGATGGGCGACGCACAGATACGCAGTATTTT. The encoded protein is CSVDGRRTDTQYF.

The V gene is TRBV5-1, the J gene TRBJ2-1; no clear D gene. The CDR3 spans 12 residues. The germline V and J ends were trimmed by 2 bases and 2 bases, with 2 bases remaining between them. Per germline, CDR1 SGHRS and CDR2 YFSETQ. The CDR3: CASSFTYNEQFF. The CDR3 DNA reads as TGCGCCAGCAGCTTCACCTACAATGAGCAGTTCTTC. The variable domain in full, with the rest retrieved from reference TRBV5-1 and TRBJ2-1, is KAGVTQTPRYLIKTRGQQVTLSCSPISGHRSVSWYQQTPGQGLQFLFEYFSETQRNKGNFPGRFSGRQFSNSRSEMNVSTLELGDSALYLCASSFTYNEQFFGPGTRLTVL.

The CDR3 DNA sequence: TGTGCCAGCAGCTTAAGCGGGACCTACTACAATGAGCAGTTCTTC. Amino acids: CASSLSGTYYNEQFF. The chain links TRBV4-2 to TRBJ2-1, with 7 bases matching TRBD2. The CDR3 sequence is 15 residues long. CDR1 is LGHNA and CDR2 is YNFKEQ in the germline V gene. V shed 5 bases and J 3 bases; nucleotides not matched to a gene: 7.

V and J are TRBV5-1 and TRBJ2-2; D ambiguous. The CDR3 runs to 15 residues. The germline V gene encodes CDR1 SGHRS and CDR2 YFSETQ. V lost 0 bases, J lost 1 base, and 7 bases lay in between. The CDR3, as DNA: TGCGCCAGCAGCTTGGCCACCAAGAACACCGGGGAGCTGTTTTTT. Protein sequence: CASSLATKNTGELFF.

The sample holds a few counts of this clonotype. This chain links TRBV7-8 with TRBJ2-2; D might be TRBD2 (5 bases). CDR1 and CDR2 (germline): SGHVS, FQNEAQ. The CDR3 runs to 18 residues. The V gene lost 2 bases and the J gene lost 6 bases, with 22 bases spanning the gap. CDR3 in DNA: TGTGCCAGCAGCTTACGCGTAAAGACGGGGATGGTGGCCGGGGAGCTGTTTTTT. This gives the protein CASSLRVKTGMVAGELFF.

A word on this clonotype: Just one base apart from a much larger clone, this may be a read error. The chain uses TRBV20-1 and TRBJ2-7; D is possibly TRBD1 or TRBD2 (5 bases each). Per germline, CDR1 DFQATT and CDR2 SNEGSKA (reference sequence). CDR3 size: 13 residues. V shed 1 base and J shed 6 bases, with 13 bases lying between them. CDR3: CSARGRLRGEQYF. In DNA form, the CDR3 reads TGCAGTGCTAGAGGCCGATTGAGGGGCGAGCAGTACTTC.

This clonotype was detected a few times. The genes are TRBV7-6 and TRBJ2-1; D is perhaps TRBD1 (5 bases). Germline V gene data show CDR1 as SGHVS and CDR2 as FNYEAQ. Trimming took off 5 bases at V and 1 base at J, with 15 bases between the two ends. There are 16 residues in the CDR3. Here the CDR3 reads CASSQQGVGSYNEQFF. CDR3 bases: TGTGCCAGCAGCCAGCAAGGGGTTGGGTCCTACAATGAGCAGTTCTTC.

There are a few counts of this clonotype. This chain uses TRBV7-6 with TRBJ2-7; a possible D gene is TRBD2 (5 bases). CDR1 is SGHVS and CDR2 is FNYEAQ in the germline V gene. The CDR3 spans 14 residues. Between the trimmed V and J ends, which lost 4 bases and 4 bases, there was a span of 14 bases. The CDR3 DNA reads TGTGCCAGCAGCTCGACTCCGAGGGCTTACGAGCAGTACTTC. It translates to CASSSTPRAYEQYF.

This clonotype occurred a few times. This sequence joins TRBV29-1 and TRBJ1-1, with D perhaps matching TRBD1 (5 bases). Germline values: CDR1 SQVTM, CDR2 ANQGSEA. V lost 5 bases and J lost 1, with 8 bases in between. CDR3 length: 12 amino acids. CDR3 bases: TGCAGCGTTCTAGGACAGAACACTGAAGCTTTCTTT. Translated: CSVLGQNTEAFF.